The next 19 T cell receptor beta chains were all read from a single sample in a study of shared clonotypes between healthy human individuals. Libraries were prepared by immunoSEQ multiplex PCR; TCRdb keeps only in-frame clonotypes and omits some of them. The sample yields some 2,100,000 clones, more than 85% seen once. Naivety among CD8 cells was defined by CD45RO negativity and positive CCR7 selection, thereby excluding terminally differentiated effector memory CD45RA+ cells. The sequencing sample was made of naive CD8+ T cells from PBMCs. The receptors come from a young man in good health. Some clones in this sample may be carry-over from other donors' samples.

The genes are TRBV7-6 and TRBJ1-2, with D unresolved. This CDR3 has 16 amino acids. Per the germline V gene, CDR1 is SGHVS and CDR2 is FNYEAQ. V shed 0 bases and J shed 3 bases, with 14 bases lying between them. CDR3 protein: CASSLAVGKMDYGYTF. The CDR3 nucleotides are TGTGCCAGCAGCTTAGCAGTAGGGAAAATGGACTATGGCTACACCTTC.

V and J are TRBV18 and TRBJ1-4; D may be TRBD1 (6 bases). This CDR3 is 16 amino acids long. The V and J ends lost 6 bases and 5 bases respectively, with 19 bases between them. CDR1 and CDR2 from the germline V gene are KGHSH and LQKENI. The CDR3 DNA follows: TGTGCCAGCTCTTCGTCGGGCGGGACATTAAATGAAAAACTGTTTTTT. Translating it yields CASSSSGGTLNEKLFF.

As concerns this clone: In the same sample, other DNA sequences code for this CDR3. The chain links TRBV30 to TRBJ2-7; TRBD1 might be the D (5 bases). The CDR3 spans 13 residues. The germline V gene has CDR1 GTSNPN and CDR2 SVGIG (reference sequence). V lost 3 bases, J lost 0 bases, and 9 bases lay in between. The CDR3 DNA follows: TGTGCCTGGAGCGTAGGGGTCTCCTACGAGCAGTACTTC. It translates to CAWSVGVSYEQYF.

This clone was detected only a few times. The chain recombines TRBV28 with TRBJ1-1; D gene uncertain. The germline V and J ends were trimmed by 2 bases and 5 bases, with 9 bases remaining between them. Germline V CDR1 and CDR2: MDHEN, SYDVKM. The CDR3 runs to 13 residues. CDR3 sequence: CASSLAWKTEAFF. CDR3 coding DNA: TGTGCCAGCAGTTTAGCGTGGAAGACTGAAGCTTTCTTT.

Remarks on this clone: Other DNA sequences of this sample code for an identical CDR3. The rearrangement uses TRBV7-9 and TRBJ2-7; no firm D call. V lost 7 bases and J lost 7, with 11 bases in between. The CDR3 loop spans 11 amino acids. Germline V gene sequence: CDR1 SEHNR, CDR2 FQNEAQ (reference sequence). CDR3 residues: CASTLTGEQYF. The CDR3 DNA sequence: TGTGCCAGCACCCTAACTGGGGAGCAGTACTTC.

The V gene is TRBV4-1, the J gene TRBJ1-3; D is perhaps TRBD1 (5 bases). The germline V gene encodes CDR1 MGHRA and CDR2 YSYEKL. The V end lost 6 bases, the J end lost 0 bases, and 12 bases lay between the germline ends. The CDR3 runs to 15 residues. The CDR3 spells CASRPTGASGNTIYF. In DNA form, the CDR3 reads TGCGCCAGCAGACCCACAGGAGCCTCTGGAAACACCATATATTTT.

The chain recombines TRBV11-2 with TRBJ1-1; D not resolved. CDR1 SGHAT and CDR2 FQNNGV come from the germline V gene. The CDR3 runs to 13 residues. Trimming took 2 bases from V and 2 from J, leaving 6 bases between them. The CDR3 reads CASSLTSNTEAFF. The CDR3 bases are TGTGCCAGCAGCTTAACGTCAAACACTGAAGCTTTCTTT.

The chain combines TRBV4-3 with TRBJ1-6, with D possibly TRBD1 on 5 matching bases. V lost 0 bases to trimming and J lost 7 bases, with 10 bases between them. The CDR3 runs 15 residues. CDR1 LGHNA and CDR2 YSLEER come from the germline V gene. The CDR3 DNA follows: TGCGCCAGCAGCCAAGACCGGGAGGGGAATTCACCCCTCCACTTT. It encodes CASSQDREGNSPLHF.

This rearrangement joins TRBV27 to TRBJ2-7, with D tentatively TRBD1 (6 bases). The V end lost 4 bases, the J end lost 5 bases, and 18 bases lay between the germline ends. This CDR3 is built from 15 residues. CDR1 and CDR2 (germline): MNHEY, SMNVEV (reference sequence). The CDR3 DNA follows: TGTGCCAGCAGTTCCTCCTTGGACAGCTTCCACGAGCAGTACTTC. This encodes CASSSSLDSFHEQYF.

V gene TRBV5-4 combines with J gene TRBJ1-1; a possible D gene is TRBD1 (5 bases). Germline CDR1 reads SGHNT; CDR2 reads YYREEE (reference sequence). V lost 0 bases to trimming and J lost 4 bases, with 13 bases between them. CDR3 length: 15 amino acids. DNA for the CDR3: TGTGCCAGCAGCTTGGGCGCCAGGGTTGGCACTGAAGCTTTCTTT. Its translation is CASSLGARVGTEAFF.

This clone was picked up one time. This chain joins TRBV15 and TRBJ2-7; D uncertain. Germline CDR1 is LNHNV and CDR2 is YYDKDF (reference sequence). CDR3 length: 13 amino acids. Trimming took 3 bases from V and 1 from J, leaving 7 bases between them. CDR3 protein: CATSRPSSYEQYF. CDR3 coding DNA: TGTGCCACCAGCAGGCCAAGTTCCTACGAGCAGTACTTC.

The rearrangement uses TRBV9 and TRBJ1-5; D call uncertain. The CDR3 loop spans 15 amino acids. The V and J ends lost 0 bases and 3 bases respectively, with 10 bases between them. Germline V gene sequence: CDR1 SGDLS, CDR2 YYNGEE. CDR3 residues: CASSVGAQHNQPQHF. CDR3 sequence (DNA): TGTGCCAGCAGCGTAGGTGCGCAGCACAATCAGCCCCAGCATTTT.

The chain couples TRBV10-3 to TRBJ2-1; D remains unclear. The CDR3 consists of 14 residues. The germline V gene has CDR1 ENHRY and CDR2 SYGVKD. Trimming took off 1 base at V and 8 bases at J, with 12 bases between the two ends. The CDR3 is CAISEWKGIDEQFF. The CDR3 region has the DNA TGTGCCATCAGTGAGTGGAAGGGAATCGATGAGCAGTTCTTC.

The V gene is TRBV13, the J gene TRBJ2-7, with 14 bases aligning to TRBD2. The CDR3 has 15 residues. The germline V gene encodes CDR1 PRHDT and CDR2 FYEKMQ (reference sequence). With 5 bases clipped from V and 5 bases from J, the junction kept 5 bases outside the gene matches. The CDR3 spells CASSPGLAGVHEQYF. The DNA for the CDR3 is TGTGCCAGCAGCCCGGGACTAGCGGGAGTGCACGAGCAGTACTTC. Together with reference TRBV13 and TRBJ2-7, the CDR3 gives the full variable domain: AAGVIQSPRHLIKEKRETATLKCYPIPRHDTVYWYQQGPGQDPQFLISFYEKMQSDKGSIPDRFSAQQFSDYHSELNMSSLELGDSALYFCASSPGLAGVHEQYFGPGTRLTVT.

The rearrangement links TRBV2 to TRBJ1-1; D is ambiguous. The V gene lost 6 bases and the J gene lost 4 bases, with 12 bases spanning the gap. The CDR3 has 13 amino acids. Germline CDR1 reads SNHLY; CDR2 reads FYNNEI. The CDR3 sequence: CASRGPWGTEAFF. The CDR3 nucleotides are TGTGCCAGCAGGGGCCCCTGGGGCACTGAAGCTTTCTTT. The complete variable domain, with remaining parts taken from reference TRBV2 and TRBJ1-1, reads EPEVTQTPSHQVTQMGQEVILRCVPISNHLYFYWYRQILGQKVEFLVSFYNNEISEKSEIFDDQFSVERPDGSNFTLKIRSTKLEDSAMYFCASRGPWGTEAFFGQGTRLTVV.

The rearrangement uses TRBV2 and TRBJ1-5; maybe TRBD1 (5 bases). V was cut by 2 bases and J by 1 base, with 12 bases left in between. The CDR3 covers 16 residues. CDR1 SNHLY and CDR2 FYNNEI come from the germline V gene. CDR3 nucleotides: TGTGCCAGCAGTGAAAGGGCAGGGATGAGCAATCAGCCCCAGCATTTT. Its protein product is CASSERAGMSNQPQHF.

The chain's CDR3 is CSVQGARVKGNTEAFF. The CDR3 coding sequence is TGCAGCGTCCAGGGGGCTAGGGTCAAGGGGAACACTGAAGCTTTCTTT. This chain joins TRBV29-1 and TRBJ1-1; 8 bases fit TRBD1. V dropped 6 bases and J dropped 1; count of bases not matched to a gene: 13. Germline values: CDR1 SQVTM, CDR2 ANQGSEA. The CDR3 totals 16 residues.

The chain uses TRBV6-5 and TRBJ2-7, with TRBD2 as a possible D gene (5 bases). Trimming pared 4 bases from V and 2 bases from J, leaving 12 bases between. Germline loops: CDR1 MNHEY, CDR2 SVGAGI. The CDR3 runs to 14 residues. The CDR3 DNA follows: TGTGCCAGCAGTTCTACTAGGGCGGCCTACGAGCAGTACTTC. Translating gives CASSSTRAAYEQYF.

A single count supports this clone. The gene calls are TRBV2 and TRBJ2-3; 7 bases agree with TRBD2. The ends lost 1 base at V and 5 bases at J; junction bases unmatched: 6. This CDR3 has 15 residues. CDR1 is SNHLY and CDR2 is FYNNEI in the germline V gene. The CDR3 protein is CASSEGGSGKDTQYF. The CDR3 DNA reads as TGTGCCAGCAGTGAAGGCGGGAGCGGGAAAGATACGCAGTATTTT. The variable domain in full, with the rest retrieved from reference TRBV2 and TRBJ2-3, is EPEVTQTPSHQVTQMGQEVILRCVPISNHLYFYWYRQILGQKVEFLVSFYNNEISEKSEIFDDQFSVERPDGSNFTLKIRSTKLEDSAMYFCASSEGGSGKDTQYFGPGTRLTVL.